Here is one TCR beta chain with its context. For the second PCR, which ran for about 7 to 11 cycles, a sample-barcoded 5' primer and a J-beta primer mix were used. One entry per CDR3 protein, called by TCRdb with MiXCR from the 5' RACE reads. The data contain 1.5 million to 2 million distinct CDR3 sequences, 34% of them singletons. V trimming: 5 bases; J trimming: 3 bases; junction bases outside the gene matches: 7. Germline loops: CDR1 SGHAT, CDR2 FQNNGV. The CDR3 runs 15 residues. Every participating donor contributed roughly 10 milliliters of peripheral blood through a draw. The data were obtained in a study of blood T cells in healthy people across ages.

Sequencing used blood. The chain is built from TRBV11-2 and TRBJ2-3; 8 positions agree with TRBD2. The sequence came from a woman in her thirties in good health. CDR3 in amino acids: CASSERGRYTDTQYF. The CDR3 DNA sequence: TGTGCCAGCAGCGAGCGGGGGCGATATACAGATACGCAGTATTTT.